One sample yielded the 26 T cell receptor beta chains listed below, sequenced in a study of regulatory T cells in long-lasting Graves disease. HTBI primers from iRepertoire and Arm-PCR of CDR3 regions yielded the TCR beta libraries. TCRdb re-derived calls from the multiplex PCR reads in MiXCR, one entry per CDR3 protein. The data hold over 450,000 distinct CDR3 sequences, with around a fifth observed a single time. The time point here: persistent/refractory GD, antithyroid drugs over 5 years with positive TRAb. The authors made the TCR library using RNA they extracted from PBMCs. The sample in question was peripheral blood mononuclear cells (PBMCs), obtained when the disease was refractory, from a patient treated with antithyroid drugs. Source of these receptors: a female donor with Graves disease.

Concerning this clonotype itself: The CDR3 does not end in the conserved phenylalanine or tryptophan, so this is likely a read error. This chain uses TRBV24-1 with TRBJ1-5; D not certain. Germline V gene lookup returns CDR1 KGHDR and CDR2 SFDVKD. The CDR3 is 14 amino acids. CDR3 amino acids: CATSDPYSDQPQHL. CDR3 nucleotides: TGTGCCACCAGTGACCCCTATAGCGATCAGCCCCAGCATCTT.

This clonotype has at least ten counts. The chain recombines TRBV28 with TRBJ1-4; no clear D gene. Trimming cost V 5 bases and J 0 bases, with 7 bases left between them. The CDR3 is 14 amino acids. In germline, CDR1 is MDHEN, CDR2 SYDVKM. The chain's CDR3 is CASSLHTTNEKLFF. CDR3 DNA sequence: TGTGCCAGCAGTCTCCACACAACTAATGAAAAACTGTTTTTT.

This clonotype was seen more than once but under ten times. The chain carries TRBV12-5 and TRBJ2-1; D may be TRBD1 or TRBD2 (6 bases each). Trimming removed 5 bases at V and 9 bases at J, with 20 bases between. CDR1 and CDR2 (germline): LGHNT, FRNRAP. The CDR3 is made up of 15 amino acids. This chain's CDR3 is CASGTSGGSLGEQFF. Here the CDR3 DNA reads TGTGCTAGTGGTACCTCCGGGGGCTCTCTCGGTGAGCAGTTCTTC.

The chain carries TRBV30 and TRBJ1-3; tentatively, D is TRBD1 (5 bases). Germline CDR1 and CDR2: GTSNPN and SVGIG (reference sequence). V was pared by 5 bases and J by 2 bases, with 16 bases between. The CDR3 consists of 15 residues. CDR3 residues: CAWGLGQGAGNTIYF. In DNA form, the CDR3 reads TGTGCCTGGGGGTTGGGGCAGGGAGCTGGAAACACCATATATTTT.

This chain uses TRBV7-9 with TRBJ1-6; perhaps TRBD1 as D (5 bases). The CDR3 has 14 residues. Trimming removed 4 bases from V and 6 bases from J, with 10 bases in between. Germline values: CDR1 SEHNR, CDR2 FQNEAQ (reference sequence). The CDR3: CASSSQGLNSPLHF. Written as DNA, the CDR3 is TGTGCCAGCAGCTCCCAGGGCCTTAATTCACCCCTCCACTTT.

This clonotype was recorded many times. This sequence joins TRBV7-2 and TRBJ2-5; 7 bases fit TRBD1. The ends lost 3 bases at V and 2 bases at J; junction bases unmatched: 6. CDR3 length: 15 residues. CDR1 SGHTA and CDR2 FQGNSA come from the germline V gene. As DNA, the CDR3 is TGTGCCAGCAGCTTCTGGGCAGGGGGTCAAGAGACCCAGTACTTC. Amino acids: CASSFWAGGQETQYF.

As for this clonotype: A much larger clone lies a single base off, so this may be a read error. The chain combines TRBV6-2 or TRBV6-3 with TRBJ2-7, with 8 positions matching TRBD2. The junction had 1 base not matched to a gene; V was cut back by 2 bases and J by 1 base. The CDR3 extends over 14 amino acids. Germline lookup yields CDR1 MNHEY and CDR2 SVGEGT. This CDR3 reads CASSYPSGSYEQYF. CDR3 in DNA: TGTGCCAGCAGTTACCCTAGCGGGTCCTACGAGCAGTACTTC.

The rearrangement uses TRBV28 and TRBJ2-2; 8 bases are shared with TRBD1. Trimming cost V 6 bases and J 5 bases; bases outside gene matches: 14. CDR1 is MDHEN and CDR2 is SYDVKM in the germline V gene. The CDR3 has 17 amino acids. The CDR3 region has the DNA TGTGCCAGCAGACTTCCCCGGACAGGGATTAAGACCGGGGAGCTGTTTTTT. Protein sequence: CASRLPRTGIKTGELFF. Filled out from reference TRBV28 and TRBJ2-2, the complete variable domain reads DVKVTQSSRYLVKRTGEKVFLECVQDMDHENMFWYRQDPGLGLRLIYFSYDVKMKEKGDIPEGYSVSREKKERFSLILESASTNQTSMYLCASRLPRTGIKTGELFFGEGSRLTVL.

This clonotype came up many times. The chain combines TRBV7-2 with TRBJ2-7; the match to TRBD1 covers 7 bases. The trim removed 5 bases at V and 3 bases at J, leaving 10 bases unmatched. Germline V CDR1 and CDR2: SGHTA, FQGNSA. This CDR3 is built from 15 residues. The CDR3 here is CASSGWTGVLYEQYF. The CDR3 region has the DNA TGTGCCAGCAGCGGATGGACAGGCGTCCTCTACGAGCAGTACTTC. The variable domain in full, with the rest retrieved from reference TRBV7-2 and TRBJ2-7, is GAGVSQSPSNKVTEKGKDVELRCDPISGHTALYWYRQSLGQGLEFLIYFQGNSAPDKSGLPSDRFSAERTGGSVSTLTIQRTQQEDSAVYLCASSGWTGVLYEQYFGPGTRLTVT.

This clonotype has only a few counts. The V and J genes are TRBV20-1 and TRBJ2-7; D may be TRBD2 (5 bases). Germline V lookup: CDR1 DFQATT, CDR2 SNEGSKA (reference sequence). With 7 bases removed from V and 1 base from J, the gap between germline ends came to 8 bases. This CDR3 region has 11 residues. CDR3 nucleotide sequence: TGCAGTGGTCGGGGTTCCTACGAGCAGTACTTC. It encodes CSGRGSYEQYF.

At least ten counts were recorded for this clonotype. This chain links TRBV28 with TRBJ1-2; no definite D call. V shed 3 bases and J shed 4 bases, with 9 bases lying between them. This CDR3 spans 13 amino acids. Germline V gene data show CDR1 as MDHEN and CDR2 as SYDVKM. The CDR3 coding sequence is TGTGCCAGCAGTTTGTTCCAGCCCTATGGCTACACCTTC. Encoded protein: CASSLFQPYGYTF.

This rearrangement joins TRBV3-1 to TRBJ1-5, with TRBD1 as a possible D gene (5 bases). The germline V and J ends were trimmed by 3 bases and 10 bases, with 13 bases remaining between them. The length of the CDR3 is 13 residues. The germline gives CDR1 LGHDT, CDR2 YNNKEL (reference sequence). The CDR3 DNA reads as TGTGCCAGCAGCCATCAGGGAAACAGCCCCCAGCATTTT. This gives the protein CASSHQGNSPQHF. Supplemented by reference TRBV3-1 and TRBJ1-5, the full variable domain reads DTAVSQTPKYLVTQMGNDKSIKCEQNLGHDTMYWYKQDSKKFLKIMFSYNNKELIINETVPNRFSPKSPDKAHLNLHINSLELGDSAVYFCASSHQGNSPQHFGDGTRLSIL.

CDR3 sequence: CASSPLLTPGPMNTEAFF. CDR3 in DNA: TGTGCCAGCAGCCCCCTGCTTACACCGGGACCGATGAACACTGAAGCTTTCTTT. This rearrangement joins TRBV3-1 to TRBJ1-1, with D maybe TRBD1 (5 bases). There are 18 residues in the CDR3. V was cut by 4 bases and J by 0 bases, with 21 bases left in between. Germline V gives CDR1 LGHDT, CDR2 YNNKEL (reference sequence).

This clonotype has at least ten counts. CDR3 in DNA: TGTGCCAGCAGTTTATTCGGCTCCTCGGCCCGGGAGACCCAGTACTTC. This codes for CASSLFGSSARETQYF. The chain recombines TRBV28 with TRBJ2-5; D is unclear. The CDR3 is made up of 16 amino acids. Per the germline V gene, CDR1 is MDHEN and CDR2 is SYDVKM. The ends were cut back, 1 base at V and 5 bases at J, with 17 bases in the middle.

V usage is TRBV11-2 and J usage is TRBJ2-1; D is uncertain. Germline lookup yields CDR1 SGHAT and CDR2 FQNNGV. The ends were cut back, 2 bases at V and 10 bases at J, with 6 bases in the middle. The CDR3 extends over 11 amino acids. In DNA form, the CDR3 reads TGTGCCAGCAGCTTATCATGGGAGCAGTTCTTC. Translating it yields CASSLSWEQFF.

This clonotype occurred a few times. This chain links TRBV5-1 with TRBJ2-5; 7 bases are a match to TRBD1. The germline V gene has CDR1 SGHRS and CDR2 YFSETQ. J gave up 3 bases and V 4 bases, and 6 bases lay outside the gene matches. The length of the CDR3 is 14 residues. CDR3 sequence reads: CASSGTGQEETQYF. In DNA, the CDR3 is TGCGCCAGCAGCGGAACCGGACAGGAAGAGACCCAGTACTTC.

The chain uses TRBV20-1 and TRBJ1-6; TRBD1 might be the D (6 bases). The CDR3 is made up of 15 amino acids. The germline V gene has CDR1 DFQATT and CDR2 SNEGSKA (reference sequence). The ends were cut back, 5 bases at V and 4 bases at J, with 15 bases in the middle. This CDR3 reads CSAHAAGDYNSPLHF. CDR3 DNA: TGCAGTGCTCACGCGGCAGGGGATTATAATTCACCCCTCCACTTT.

This clonotype was seen repeatedly, ten times or more. This chain uses TRBV3-1 with TRBJ1-1; D unclear. Germline V CDR1 and CDR2: LGHDT, YNNKEL (reference sequence). This CDR3 has 16 residues. Trimming stripped 1 base from V and 0 bases from J, with 12 bases between. The chain's CDR3 is CASSQVGRDLNTEAFF. DNA of the CDR3: TGTGCCAGCAGCCAAGTGGGTCGGGATCTGAACACTGAAGCTTTCTTT.

This clonotype showed up many times. The chain uses TRBV11-2 and TRBJ2-5, with 8 positions matching TRBD1. The CDR3 has 15 residues. The V gene's germline CDR1 is SGHAT and CDR2 FQNNGV. The trim removed 2 bases at V and 5 bases at J, leaving 7 bases unmatched. Here the CDR3 reads CASSLFQGARETQYF. The CDR3 DNA reads TGTGCCAGCAGCTTATTCCAGGGGGCGCGGGAGACCCAGTACTTC. Based on the CDR3 plus reference TRBV11-2 and TRBJ2-5, the full variable domain is EAGVAQSPRYKIIEKRQSVAFWCNPISGHATLYWYQQILGQGPKLLIQFQNNGVVDDSQLPKDRFSAERLKGVDSTLKIQPAKLEDSAVYLCASSLFQGARETQYFGPGTRLLVL.

V and J are TRBV5-5 and TRBJ1-2; 9 bases are a match to TRBD1. CDR3 length equals 17 residues. CDR1 and CDR2 from the germline V gene are SGHKS and YYEKEE (reference sequence). The J segment lost 0 bases and the V segment lost 0 bases, leaving 6 bases of the junction unmatched. The CDR3 DNA reads TGTGCCAGCAGCTTGGTCTCGCGGGACAGGGCTAACTATGGCTACACCTTC. Protein product: CASSLVSRDRANYGYTF.

This clonotype was picked up a small number of times. The V gene is TRBV20-1, the J gene TRBJ2-7, with TRBD2 matching 7 bases. CDR1 DFQATT and CDR2 SNEGSKA come from the germline V gene (reference sequence). J gave up 2 bases and V 2 bases, and 6 bases lay outside the gene matches. The CDR3 length is 14 residues. DNA for the CDR3: TGCAGTGCTAGACGGCGGGAGAATCCCTACGAGCAGTACTTC. Its translation: CSARRRENPYEQYF.

This clonotype was seen a handful of times. V usage is TRBV7-2 and J usage is TRBJ2-2; 13 bases are shared with TRBD2. Trimming at V came to 0 bases and at J to 3 bases, leaving 13 bases not matched to a gene. The CDR3 spans 21 residues. Germline loops: CDR1 SGHTA, CDR2 FQGNSA. CDR3: CASSLAPGLAGRGFDTGELFF. DNA of the CDR3: TGTGCCAGCAGCTTAGCCCCGGGACTAGCGGGGCGGGGGTTCGACACCGGGGAGCTGTTTTTT.

This clonotype was picked up a small number of times. The chain recombines TRBV7-2 with TRBJ2-2, with 10 bases that match TRBD2. The germline CDR1 and CDR2 sequences are SGHTA and FQGNSA. J lost 0 bases, V lost 2 bases, and 3 bases had no gene match. CDR3 length equals 17 residues. The CDR3 region is CASSLSGRASNTGELFF. The CDR3 DNA reads TGTGCCAGCAGCTTAAGCGGGAGGGCCTCGAACACCGGGGAGCTGTTTTTT.

This clonotype was seen at least ten times. CDR3 loop: CASSLEGYGYEQYF. CDR3 coding DNA: TGTGCCAGCAGTTTGGAGGGGTATGGATACGAGCAGTACTTC. The rearrangement links TRBV28 to TRBJ2-7; a weak D match, TRBD2 (6 bases). The CDR3 sequence is 14 residues long. The germline V gene has CDR1 MDHEN and CDR2 SYDVKM. Between the trimmed V and J ends, which lost 3 bases and 4 bases, there was a span of 13 bases.

The chain joins TRBV28 to TRBJ2-3, with TRBD2 matching 7 bases. Germline-derived CDR1 and CDR2 are MDHEN and SYDVKM. J was trimmed by 2 bases and V by 2 bases; bases with no gene match: 4. The CDR3 sequence is 15 residues long. CDR3 nucleotide sequence: TGTGCCAGCAGTTTAGCTAGCGGACCCACAGATACGCAGTATTTT. As protein: CASSLASGPTDTQYF.

This clonotype occurred a few times. The chain couples TRBV7-9 to TRBJ2-5, with a tentative D call TRBD1 (5 bases). Germline assignment: CDR1 SEHNR and CDR2 FQNEAQ (reference sequence). Trimming cost V 3 bases and J 3 bases, with 20 bases left between them. The CDR3 totals 17 residues. CDR3 sequence reads: CASSFPDWAGRKETQYF. CDR3 nucleotide sequence: TGTGCCAGCAGCTTCCCCGACTGGGCAGGGCGAAAAGAGACCCAGTACTTC.